Presented here are 22 T cell receptor beta chains from one specimen sequenced in a study of beta chain features in type 1 diabetes. Since all of the isolated RNA was reverse transcribed, expressed TCRB transcripts were what got sequenced. TCRdb keeps only in-frame clones here, not all; method: immunoSEQ multiplex PCR. The sample shows roughly 450,000 clones, over 9.5% of them seen only once. The material sequenced was naive CD4+ T cells from blood. All receptors derive from a woman aged 18-35 years in good health.

CDR3 bases: TGTGCCAGCAGCTCCTTTAGCGGGAGGGTAAAGGGAGTCGAGCAGTACTTC. This gives the protein CASSSFSGRVKGVEQYF. The chain recombines TRBV13 with TRBJ2-7; 11 nucleotides match TRBD2. This CDR3 comprises 17 residues. CDR1 is PRHDT and CDR2 is FYEKMQ in the germline V gene (reference sequence). V shed 4 bases, J shed 6 bases, and the junction held 14 bases outside the gene matches.

V is TRBV30 and J is TRBJ2-5, with a possible D match to TRBD2 (5 bases). This CDR3 is built from 14 residues. V lost 0 bases to trimming and J lost 5 bases, with 13 bases between them. Germline loops: CDR1 GTSNPN, CDR2 SVGIG (reference sequence). CDR3 nucleotides: TGTGCCTGGAGTGTACACCGCGGGCGGGAGACCCAGTACTTC. It encodes CAWSVHRGRETQYF.

A few counts support this clone. The same CDR3 also results from other DNA sequences found in this sample. V gene TRBV18 combines with J gene TRBJ2-5; the match to TRBD2 covers 8 bases. V shed 6 bases and J 4 bases; nucleotides not matched to a gene: 4. CDR3 length: 13 amino acids. Germline values: CDR1 KGHSH, CDR2 LQKENI. The CDR3 spells CASSSGLGETQYF. CDR3 nucleotide sequence: TGTGCCAGCTCCTCGGGACTAGGAGAGACCCAGTACTTC.

The J gene is TRBJ1-2, the V gene TRBV5-6; a weak D match, TRBD1 (6 bases). Germline CDR1 is SGHDT and CDR2 is YYEEEE. The CDR3 runs 15 residues. The germline V and J ends were trimmed by 4 bases and 2 bases, with 15 bases remaining between them. CDR3 amino acids: CASSHARTVNYGYTF. CDR3 DNA sequence: TGTGCCAGCAGCCATGCTCGGACAGTCAACTATGGCTACACCTTC.

This clone was observed a few times. The chain recombines TRBV5-4 with TRBJ2-2, with TRBD1 matching 7 bases. The CDR3 is 15 residues long. With V trimmed by 2 bases and J by 5 bases, 6 bases remained unmatched. Germline V gives CDR1 SGHNT, CDR2 YYREEE (reference sequence). CDR3 DNA: TGTGCCAGCAGCTTTTATTCGACAGGGACCGGGGAGCTGTTTTTT. It specifies CASSFYSTGTGELFF.

This clone showed up many times. The chain recombines TRBV30 with TRBJ2-2; D may match TRBD1 or TRBD2 (5 bases each). Germline CDR1 and CDR2: GTSNPN and SVGIG (reference sequence). Between the trimmed V and J ends, which lost 3 bases and 3 bases, there was a span of 14 bases. The CDR3 extends over 15 amino acids. The CDR3 region is CAWRRRGVDTGELFF. The DNA for the CDR3 is TGTGCCTGGAGGAGAAGGGGAGTCGACACCGGGGAGCTGTTTTTT.

Only a few counts were recorded for this clone. The chain couples TRBV23-1 to TRBJ1-2; D gene uncertain. TRBV23-1 is an ORF, with its function uncertain. Deletions cut 7 bases from V and 11 bases from J, with 17 bases between. The CDR3 contains 12 residues. Here the CDR3 DNA reads TGCGCCAGCAACCATTACACGGATCAATACACCTTC. Translation gives CASNHYTDQYTF.

The chain combines TRBV9 with TRBJ2-1; 9 bases are a match to TRBD2. V lost 0 bases, J lost 3 bases, and 4 bases stayed unmatched. The germline CDR1 and CDR2 sequences are SGDLS and YYNGEE. The CDR3 spans 16 residues. DNA of the CDR3: TGTGCCAGCAGCGTAGGGTTGCGGGAGGGCTACAATGAGCAGTTCTTC. This translates into CASSVGLREGYNEQFF. Full variable domain (rest looked up from reference TRBV9 and TRBJ2-1): DSGVTQTPKHLITATGQRVTLRCSPRSGDLSVYWYQQSLDQGLQFLIQYYNGEERAKGNILERFSAQQFPDLHSELNLSSLELGDSALYFCASSVGLREGYNEQFFGPGTRLTVL.

The gene calls are TRBV30 and TRBJ1-4; D is unresolved. Trimming pared 0 bases from V and 6 bases from J, leaving 8 bases between. The CDR3 extends over 13 amino acids. Per the germline V gene, CDR1 is GTSNPN and CDR2 is SVGIG (reference sequence). The CDR3 loop is CAWSVQVDEKLFF. Here the CDR3 DNA reads TGTGCCTGGAGTGTCCAGGTAGATGAAAAACTGTTTTTT. Based on the CDR3 plus reference TRBV30 and TRBJ1-4, the full variable domain is SQTIHQWPATLVQPVGSPLSLECTVEGTSNPNLYWYRQAAGRGLQLLFYSVGIGQISSEVPQNLSASRPQDRQFILSSKKLLLSDSGFYLCAWSVQVDEKLFFGSGTQLSVL.

The gene calls are TRBV7-2 and TRBJ1-5; D is unclear. The V gene's germline CDR1 is SGHTA and CDR2 FQGNSA. V shed 5 bases and J shed 5 bases, with 10 bases lying between them. The CDR3 length is 13 residues. For the CDR3, the DNA is TGTGCCAGCAGCCCCATAATAGATCAGCCCCAGCATTTT. Its translation: CASSPIIDQPQHF.

The sample holds a few counts of this clone. The rearrangement joins TRBV29-1 to TRBJ2-2; D possibly corresponds to TRBD2 (5 bases). V dropped 5 bases and J dropped 4 bases, with 11 bases sitting between them. Germline V lookup: CDR1 SQVTM, CDR2 ANQGSEA. This CDR3 spans 13 amino acids. The CDR3 loop reads CSVYGGITGELFF. DNA of the CDR3: TGCAGCGTTTACGGAGGAATCACCGGGGAGCTGTTTTTT.

This clone was recorded once. The chain combines TRBV19 with TRBJ1-1; D not certain. The CDR3 is made up of 16 amino acids. Germline values: CDR1 LNHDA, CDR2 SQIVND (reference sequence). V was pared by 0 bases and J by 2 bases, with 13 bases between. The CDR3 loop is CASSIDGSALNTEAFF. The DNA of the CDR3 is TGTGCCAGTAGTATAGATGGATCGGCGCTAAACACTGAAGCTTTCTTT.

The V gene is TRBV11-3, the J gene TRBJ2-1; TRBD2 is a possible D gene (6 bases). The ends were cut back, 3 bases at V and 10 bases at J, with 13 bases in the middle. Germline CDR1 is SGHNT and CDR2 is YENEEA. The CDR3 runs to 13 residues. CDR3 DNA: TGTGCCAGCAGCTTCCGAAGGAGGGAGGAGCAGTTCTTC. Encoded protein: CASSFRRREEQFF.

This clone was detected only a few times. The J gene is TRBJ2-1, the V gene TRBV7-2; D perhaps matches TRBD2 (5 bases). The CDR3 extends over 13 amino acids. Trimming took off 6 bases at V and 9 bases at J, with 15 bases between the two ends. Germline loops: CDR1 SGHTA, CDR2 FQGNSA. In DNA form, the CDR3 reads TGTGCCAGCAGACCCACTAGGACCGCTGAGCAGTTCTTC. This translates into CASRPTRTAEQFF.

J is TRBJ2-7 and V is TRBV9; TRBD2 agrees at 11 bases. Germline values: CDR1 SGDLS, CDR2 YYNGEE. There are 16 residues in the CDR3. With V trimmed by 0 bases and J by 3 bases, 5 bases remained unmatched. DNA for the CDR3: TGTGCCAGCAGCGTAGGCGGACTAGCGGGTAACTACGAGCAGTACTTC. This sequence encodes CASSVGGLAGNYEQYF.

CDR3 coding DNA: TGTGCCACCAGCAGCGCCCCGGTTCCAGATACGCAGTATTTT. Protein: CATSSAPVPDTQYF. The V gene is TRBV15, the J gene TRBJ2-3; D uncertain. This CDR3 spans 14 amino acids. Trimming stripped 3 bases from V and 4 bases from J, with 11 bases between. Germline V gene lookup returns CDR1 LNHNV and CDR2 YYDKDF (reference sequence).

The V and J genes are TRBV18 and TRBJ2-3; 14 bases match TRBD2. The CDR3 extends over 16 amino acids. The J segment lost 4 bases and the V segment lost 0 bases, leaving 0 bases of the junction unmatched. CDR1 and CDR2 (germline): KGHSH, LQKENI. The CDR3 reads CASSPPGLAGADTQYF. The DNA of the CDR3 is TGTGCCAGCTCACCACCGGGACTAGCGGGGGCAGATACGCAGTATTTT.

This clone was detected a few times. The chain links TRBV5-1 to TRBJ2-3, with TRBD2 matching 8 bases. The CDR3 totals 16 residues. V was clipped by 0 bases and J by 1 base; unmatched bases: 4. Germline assignment: CDR1 SGHRS and CDR2 YFSETQ. For the CDR3, the DNA is TGCGCCAGCAGCTTGGACGGGAGGGGACGCACAGATACGCAGTATTTT. Translation gives CASSLDGRGRTDTQYF. Supplemented by reference TRBV5-1 and TRBJ2-3, the full variable domain reads KAGVTQTPRYLIKTRGQQVTLSCSPISGHRSVSWYQQTPGQGLQFLFEYFSETQRNKGNFPGRFSGRQFSNSRSEMNVSTLELGDSALYLCASSLDGRGRTDTQYFGPGTRLTVL.

In this sample, this clone turned up a few times. This sequence joins TRBV28 and TRBJ2-7; possibly TRBD1 or TRBD2 for D (5 bases each). Trimming stripped 5 bases from V and 5 bases from J, with 19 bases between. Germline V lookup: CDR1 MDHEN, CDR2 SYDVKM. The CDR3 sequence is 15 residues long. The CDR3 nucleotides read TGTGCCAGCAGTCCCCGGGACGATTCTATCCACGAGCAGTACGTC. It yields the protein CASSPRDDSIHEQYV.

The chain recombines TRBV19 with TRBJ2-5; unclear D gene. The CDR3 is 10 residues long. With 10 bases removed from V and 8 bases from J, the gap between germline ends came to 11 bases. From germline, CDR1 is LNHDA and CDR2 SQIVND (reference sequence). The CDR3 region is CANLVPTQYF. Written as DNA, the CDR3 is TGTGCCAATTTAGTCCCCACCCAGTACTTC.

This clone was found a few times. The chain combines TRBV29-1 with TRBJ2-2, with 8 bases matching TRBD1. J was trimmed by 1 base and V by 7 bases; bases with no gene match: 5. Per germline, CDR1 SQVTM and CDR2 ANQGSEA. The CDR3 length is 14 residues. CDR3 sequence reads: CSAQGARNTGELFF. The CDR3 DNA reads TGCAGCGCCCAGGGGGCGAGGAACACCGGGGAGCTGTTTTTT.

This clone was recorded a few times. The rearrangement uses TRBV7-9 and TRBJ2-1; TRBD2 aligns across 8 bases. The CDR3 length is 18 residues. CDR1 and CDR2 (germline): SEHNR, FQNEAQ (reference sequence). The trim removed 1 base at V and 2 bases at J, leaving 10 bases unmatched. The chain's CDR3 is CASSLERTSWVPYNEQFF. CDR3 nucleotide sequence: TGTGCCAGCAGCTTAGAGAGGACTAGCTGGGTTCCCTACAATGAGCAGTTCTTC.